This TCR beta chain was profiled in a study of cytomegalovirus exposure and HLA in healthy donors. Trimming stripped 2 bases from V and 7 bases from J, with 11 bases between. CDR3 length equals 13 residues. Germline V gene data show CDR1 as SGHNT and CDR2 as YENEEA. PCR involved 60 Vbeta and 13 Jbeta primers. The data were produced by immunoSEQ multiplex PCR, yet TCRdb's version contains in-frame clones alone and is incomplete. This sample carries about 180,000 clones, around 80% of them seen once, and the ten largest clones take about 0.72%. The rearrangement joins TRBV11-3 to TRBJ1-2, with TRBD1 as a possible D gene (6 bases). Sequences were obtained from PBMCs. This receptor was taken from a woman in her thirties or forties in good health and CMV-seronegative. The CDR3 DNA follows: TGTGCCAGCAGCTTAACACAGGGTATTGGCTACACCTTC. Translating it yields CASSLTQGIGYTF.